These 26 T cell receptor beta chains were sequenced from one sample in a study of shared clonotypes between healthy human individuals. The assay was immunoSEQ multiplex PCR, and TCRdb's table has in-frame clones only and misses some. The sample gives hundreds of thousands of clones, about four fifths of which show up once; less than 15% is in the top ten. The source material was PBMCs. The receptor set was obtained from a woman aged 40 to 55 in good health. Some clones in this sample may be carry-over from other donors' samples.

The CDR3 region is CASSLEGLATYEQYF. In DNA, the CDR3 is TGTGCCAGCAGCTTAGAGGGACTAGCAACCTACGAGCAGTACTTC. The chain combines TRBV7-9 with TRBJ2-7; 9 nucleotides agree with TRBD2. The CDR3 runs to 15 residues. V was clipped by 1 base and J by 2 bases; unmatched bases: 3. From germline, CDR1 is SEHNR and CDR2 FQNEAQ (reference sequence).

The chain couples TRBV5-4 to TRBJ2-5; TRBD1 aligns across 9 bases. Unmatched junction bases numbered 7, after V lost 3 bases and J lost 4 bases. Looked up from germline, CDR1 is SGHNT and CDR2 is YYREEE (reference sequence). This CDR3 has 15 amino acids. CDR3 in DNA: TGTGCCAGCAGCTCGGATCCGGGACAGGGAGAGACCCAGTACTTC. Translating gives CASSSDPGQGETQYF.

This chain uses TRBV21-1 with TRBJ2-7; the listed D gene, TRBD2, was not tested against the DNA. TRBV21-1 is noted as a pseudogene. CDR3 length equals 13 residues. CDR3 protein: CASSNACASGQYF. The CDR3 bases are TGTGCCAGCAGCAACGCCTGTGCGTCGGGGCAGTACTTC.

J is TRBJ1-4 and V is TRBV21-1; no DNA check was done on the table's D call, TRBD1. TRBV21-1 is tagged as a pseudogene. The CDR3 is 16 residues long. CDR3: CASSNFAGQLNEKLFF. The CDR3 DNA is TGTGCCAGCAGCAATTTTGCGGGACAGCTGAATGAAAAACTGTTTTTT.

The chain couples TRBV19 to TRBJ1-5; D gene unclear. Trimming shortened V by 1 base and J by 0 bases, and 10 bases separated the two germline ends. The CDR3 contains 16 residues. In germline, CDR1 is LNHDA, CDR2 SQIVND (reference sequence). This CDR3 is CASSIGILDSNQPQHF. The CDR3 region has the DNA TGTGCCAGTAGTATAGGCATTTTGGATAGCAATCAGCCCCAGCATTTT.

The table lists this clone with a count of one. The rearrangement links TRBV5-1 to TRBJ2-3; 9 bases are a match to TRBD1. CDR1 and CDR2 (germline): SGHRS, YFSETQ. After removal of 4 bases from V and 0 bases from J, the junction contained 0 bases not matched to a gene. This CDR3 is built from 14 residues. The CDR3 reads CASSGTGSTDTQYF. The DNA of the CDR3 is TGCGCCAGCAGCGGGACAGGGAGCACAGATACGCAGTATTTT.

In its sample, this clone was seen many times. The J gene is TRBJ2-7, the V gene TRBV6-1; D perhaps matches TRBD2 (5 bases). The CDR3 runs to 12 residues. V was trimmed by 7 bases and J by 6 bases, leaving 13 bases between them. Germline CDR1 is MNHNS and CDR2 is SASEGT. CDR3 nucleotide sequence: TGTGCCAGCACTCTACTGGGGAGCGAGCAGTACTTC. This gives the protein CASTLLGSEQYF.

The rearrangement joins TRBV7-8 to TRBJ1-4; the D gene is possibly TRBD1 (6 bases). V was cut by 2 bases and J by 0 bases, with 7 bases left in between. Germline CDR1 reads SGHVS; CDR2 reads FQNEAQ. This CDR3 is built from 15 residues. Here the CDR3 reads CASSLRGTTNEKLFF. CDR3 sequence (DNA): TGTGCCAGCAGCTTAAGGGGGACAACTAATGAAAAACTGTTTTTT.

The chain joins TRBV7-7 to TRBJ2-2, with 8 bases that match TRBD2. Germline lookup yields CDR1 SSHAT and CDR2 FNYEAQ (reference sequence). The CDR3 extends over 15 amino acids. In nucleotides, the CDR3 is TGTGCTAGCCAACCAGCGGGGGCCAACACCGGGGAGCTGTTTTTT. This gives the protein CASQPAGANTGELFF.

This sequence joins TRBV5-4 and TRBJ1-2; 10 nucleotides agree with TRBD1. J lost 6 bases, V lost 4 bases, and 3 bases had no gene match. CDR1 is SGHNT, CDR2 YYREEE, per germline (reference sequence). The CDR3 extends over 13 amino acids. CDR3 amino acids: CASSRTGGDGYTF. The CDR3 DNA reads as TGTGCCAGCAGCCGGACAGGGGGTGATGGCTACACCTTC.

The J gene is TRBJ2-5, the V gene TRBV7-8; D is unresolved. Trimming removed 1 base from V and 5 bases from J, with 8 bases in between. Per germline, CDR1 SGHVS and CDR2 FQNEAQ. The CDR3 consists of 13 residues. In nucleotides, the CDR3 is TGTGCCAGCAGCTTAGAAAAGGAGGAGACCCAGTACTTC. Its translation is CASSLEKEETQYF.

This chain uses TRBV7-2 with TRBJ2-5; 7 bases line up with TRBD1. The J call is uncertain, as TRBJ2-7 better fits the DNA end. This CDR3 spans 12 amino acids. CDR1 is SGHTA, CDR2 FQGNSA, per germline. The DNA for the CDR3 is TGTGCCAGCAGCAGGACAGGCGGCGAGCAGTACTTC. Protein: CASSRTGGEQYF.

The chain has TRBV4-1 and TRBJ2-7; a weak D match, TRBD1 (6 bases). Germline V gene lookup returns CDR1 MGHRA and CDR2 YSYEKL. The CDR3 is made up of 15 amino acids. V lost 4 bases and J 0 bases, leaving 13 bases between the germline ends. In DNA form, the CDR3 reads TGCGCCAGCAGCCTACGGCAGGGGAGCTCCTACGAGCAGTACTTC. Protein product: CASSLRQGSSYEQYF.

This rearrangement joins TRBV5-1 to TRBJ2-2; 11 bases agree with TRBD1. V shed 6 bases, J shed 4 bases, and the junction held 8 bases outside the gene matches. The germline CDR1 and CDR2 sequences are SGHRS and YFSETQ. The CDR3 extends over 16 amino acids. The CDR3 sequence is CASTQSGTGGTGELFF. Written as DNA, the CDR3 is TGCGCCAGCACGCAGTCCGGGACAGGGGGCACCGGGGAGCTGTTTTTT.

The genes are TRBV13 and TRBJ2-2; 10 bases fit TRBD2. There are 17 residues in the CDR3. V lost 1 base to trimming and J lost 4 bases; unmatched junction nucleotides: 6. The germline gives CDR1 PRHDT, CDR2 FYEKMQ (reference sequence). CDR3: CASSLVIAGGVTGELFF. The CDR3, as DNA: TGTGCCAGCAGCTTAGTGATAGCGGGAGGTGTCACCGGGGAGCTGTTTTTT.

This sequence joins TRBV18 and TRBJ2-7, with 8 bases lining up with TRBD1. This CDR3 region has 15 residues. Per the germline V gene, CDR1 is KGHSH and CDR2 is LQKENI. After removal of 6 bases from V and 4 bases from J, the junction contained 11 bases not matched to a gene. CDR3 protein: CASSLGQGRIYEQYF. The CDR3 DNA is TGTGCCAGCTCCCTCGGACAGGGAAGAATTTACGAGCAGTACTTC.

This rearrangement joins TRBV2 to TRBJ2-7; no definite D call. The germline V gene encodes CDR1 SNHLY and CDR2 FYNNEI. The CDR3 spans 11 residues. Trimming cost V 4 bases and J 6 bases, with 7 bases left between them. CDR3 in DNA: TGTGCCAGCAGTGTTAGGGCCGAGCAGTACTTC. Its translation: CASSVRAEQYF. The full variable domain, with the rest looked up from reference TRBV2 and TRBJ2-7, is EPEVTQTPSHQVTQMGQEVILRCVPISNHLYFYWYRQILGQKVEFLVSFYNNEISEKSEIFDDQFSVERPDGSNFTLKIRSTKLEDSAMYFCASSVRAEQYFGPGTRLTVT.

This clone was observed a handful of times. The chain links TRBV11-3 to TRBJ2-3; 8 bases align to TRBD2. V lost 5 bases, J lost 3 bases, and 16 bases stayed unmatched. The CDR3 is 18 amino acids. Germline CDR1 is SGHNT and CDR2 is YENEEA. The CDR3, as DNA: TGTGCCAGCAGCCCCTCCCTCCAACGGGAGGGCTTTACAGATACGCAGTATTTT. Residues: CASSPSLQREGFTDTQYF.

The genes are TRBV30 and TRBJ2-1, with D perhaps TRBD1 (5 bases). The germline CDR1 and CDR2 sequences are GTSNPN and SVGIG (reference sequence). The CDR3 is 13 amino acids. Trimming took 4 bases from V and 2 from J, leaving 9 bases between them. CDR3 in amino acids: CAWKDTPYNEQFF. The CDR3 coding sequence is TGTGCCTGGAAGGACACTCCCTACAATGAGCAGTTCTTC.

Worth noting for this clone: Being one base from a much bigger clone, this may be a read error. This chain joins TRBV5-6 and TRBJ1-2; 7 positions match TRBD1. Germline V lookup: CDR1 SGHDT, CDR2 YYEEEE. This CDR3 comprises 15 residues. The CDR3 DNA follows: TGTGGCAGCAGCGTCCGGGGACAGACTAACTATGGCTACACCTTC. It codes for CGSSVRGQTNYGYTF.

The rearrangement joins TRBV6-6 to TRBJ2-7; D is perhaps TRBD1 (5 bases). The CDR3 has 16 residues. Trimming shortened V by 0 bases and J by 7 bases, and 19 bases separated the two germline ends. CDR1 and CDR2 (germline): MNHNY, SVGAGI (reference sequence). CDR3 sequence reads: CASSYSPGPRLIEQYF. For the CDR3, the DNA is TGTGCCAGCAGTTACTCGCCAGGGCCCCGGTTGATTGAGCAGTACTTC.

The chain uses TRBV18 and TRBJ2-7; D not resolved. CDR1 is KGHSH, CDR2 LQKENI, per germline. CDR3 length: 14 amino acids. The V end lost 2 bases, the J end lost 3 bases, and 11 bases lay between the germline ends. CDR3 loop: CASSPKADHYEQYF. CDR3 nucleotides: TGTGCCAGCTCACCAAAGGCAGACCACTACGAGCAGTACTTC.

V and J are TRBV7-9 and TRBJ2-1; TRBD2 matches at 9 bases. The trim removed 6 bases at V and 5 bases at J, leaving 8 bases unmatched. This CDR3 has 15 residues. Germline V gives CDR1 SEHNR, CDR2 FQNEAQ (reference sequence). The CDR3 DNA reads as TGTGCCAGCAGACCTAGACTAGCGGTCGACAATGAGCAGTTCTTC. This gives the protein CASRPRLAVDNEQFF.

The chain uses TRBV19 and TRBJ2-1, with 9 bases that match TRBD2. The CDR3 runs to 16 residues. CDR1 and CDR2 from the germline V gene are LNHDA and SQIVND (reference sequence). V gave up 7 bases and J gave up 9 bases; unmatched junction bases: 16. The CDR3 protein is CASTPSAGGKSGEQFF. The CDR3, as DNA: TGTGCCAGTACCCCCTCCGCGGGGGGGAAAAGTGGTGAGCAGTTCTTC.

The CDR3 nucleotides read TGTGCCAGTGGACAGGGGTTGGGGGAGACCCAGTACTTC. It encodes CASGQGLGETQYF. V and J are TRBV19 and TRBJ2-5, with 9 positions matching TRBD1. Trimming removed 8 bases from V and 5 bases from J; junction bases left unmatched: 6. The CDR3 spans 13 residues. Per the germline V gene, CDR1 is LNHDA and CDR2 is SQIVND (reference sequence).

This clone showed up just once. The gene calls are TRBV12-2 and TRBJ2-3; the D call TRBD2 from the table was never checked on the DNA. TRBV12-2 is deemed a pseudogene. This CDR3 spans 18 amino acids. The CDR3 DNA is TGTGCAAGTCGCTTCAGGCCTAGCGGGAGATCTGTGACAGATACGCAGTATTTT. It specifies CASRFRPSGRSVTDTQYF.